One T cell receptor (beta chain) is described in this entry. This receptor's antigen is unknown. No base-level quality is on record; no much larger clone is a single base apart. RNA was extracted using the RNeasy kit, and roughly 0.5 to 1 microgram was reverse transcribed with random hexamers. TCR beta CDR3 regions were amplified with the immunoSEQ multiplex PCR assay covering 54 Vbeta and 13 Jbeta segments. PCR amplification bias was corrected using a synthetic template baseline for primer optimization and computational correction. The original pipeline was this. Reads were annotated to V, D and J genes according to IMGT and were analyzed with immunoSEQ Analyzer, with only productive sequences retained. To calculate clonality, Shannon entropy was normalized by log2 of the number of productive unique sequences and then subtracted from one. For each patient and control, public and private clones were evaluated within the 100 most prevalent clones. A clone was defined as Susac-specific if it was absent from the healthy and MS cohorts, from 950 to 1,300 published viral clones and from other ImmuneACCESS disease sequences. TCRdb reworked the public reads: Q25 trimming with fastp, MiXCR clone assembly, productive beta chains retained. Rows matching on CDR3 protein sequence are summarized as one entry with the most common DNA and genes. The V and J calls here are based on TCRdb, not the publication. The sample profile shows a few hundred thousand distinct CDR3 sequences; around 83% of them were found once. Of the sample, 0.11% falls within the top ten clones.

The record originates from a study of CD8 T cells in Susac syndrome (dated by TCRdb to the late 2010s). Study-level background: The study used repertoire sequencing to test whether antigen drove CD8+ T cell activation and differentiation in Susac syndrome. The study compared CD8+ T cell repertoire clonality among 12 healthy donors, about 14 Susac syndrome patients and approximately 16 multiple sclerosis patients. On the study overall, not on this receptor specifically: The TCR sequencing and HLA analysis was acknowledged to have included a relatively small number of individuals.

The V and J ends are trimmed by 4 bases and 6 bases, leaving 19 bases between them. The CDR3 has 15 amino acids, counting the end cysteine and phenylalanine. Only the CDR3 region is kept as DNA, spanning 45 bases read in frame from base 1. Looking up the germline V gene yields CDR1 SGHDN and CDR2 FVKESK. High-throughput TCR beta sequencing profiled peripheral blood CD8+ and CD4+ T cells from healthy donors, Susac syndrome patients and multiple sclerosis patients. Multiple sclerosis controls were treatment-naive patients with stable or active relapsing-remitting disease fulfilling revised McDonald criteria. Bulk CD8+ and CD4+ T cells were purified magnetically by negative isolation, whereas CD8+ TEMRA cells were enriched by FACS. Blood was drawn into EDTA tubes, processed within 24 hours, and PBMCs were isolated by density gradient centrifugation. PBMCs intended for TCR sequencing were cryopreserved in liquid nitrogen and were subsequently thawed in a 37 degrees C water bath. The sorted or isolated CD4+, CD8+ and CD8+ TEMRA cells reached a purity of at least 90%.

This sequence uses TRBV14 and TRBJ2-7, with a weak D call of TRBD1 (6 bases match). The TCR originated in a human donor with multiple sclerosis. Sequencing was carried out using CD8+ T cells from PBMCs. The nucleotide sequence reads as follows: TGTGCCAGCAGCCCTGCACCACAGGGTGGCTCCGAGCAGTACTTC. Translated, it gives CASSPAPQGGSEQYF.